The rows below give T cell receptor beta chains drawn from one sample of a study of identical twins. Via MiXCR, TCRdb re-called the 5' RACE reads, giving one row per CDR3 protein. Of 400,000 to 550,000 distinct CDR3 sequences listed, roughly 24% are singletons. In addition, the sample was reused for a study of T cells expressing NK-cell markers.

Source material: CD4+ T cells sorted from blood. The receptors derive from a woman under 30 in good health. Each CDR3 is given with its conserved first and last residue. Each record gives: J gene, clone size, D gene, V gene, CDR3 DNA, CDR3 protein. A D gene is named only where the DNA matches it firmly. A clone size is listed for some rows: how often the clone was seen (once, few, many), or a class if it is expanded.

TRBJ1-6	-	TRBD1	TRBV6-1	TGTGCCAGCAACAGGGGGCTCTCCTATAATTCACCCCTCCACTTT	CASNRGLSYNSPLHF
TRBJ2-2	-	TRBD2	TRBV19	TGTGCCAGCTTCGGGATAGCGGGAGAGGGGAACACCGGGGAGCTGTTTTTT	CASFGIAGEGNTGELFF
TRBJ2-4	few	TRBD1	TRBV3-1	TGTGCCAGCAGCCAAGTCCCCGGGACAGGGAAAAACATTCAGTACTTC	CASSQVPGTGKNIQYF
TRBJ2-2	-	-	TRBV5-6	TGTGCCAGCACGCCGGCTTGGACAGACAACACCGGGGAGCTGTTTTTT	CASTPAWTDNTGELFF
TRBJ1-1	many	-	TRBV14	TGTGCCAGCAGCCAAGATTTTGCAGCAAATCGAGCTTTCTTT	CASSQDFAANRAFF
TRBJ1-6	few	-	TRBV12-3/TRBV12-4	TGTGCCAGCAGCTCAGACAAAGGGGTAGGCTCACCCCTCCACTTT	CASSSDKGVGSPLHF
TRBJ2-7	few	TRBD2	TRBV12-3/TRBV12-4	TGTGCCAGCAGACTAGCGGGGTCCTACGAGCAGTACTTC	CASRLAGSYEQYF
TRBJ2-3	-	-	TRBV9	TGTGCCAGCAGCGTAATAGCAACAGATACGCAGTATTTT	CASSVIATDTQYF
TRBJ2-7	-	-	TRBV6-1	TGTGCCAGCAGTGAAGGGGGACCTGCCTACGAGCAGTACTTC	CASSEGGPAYEQYF
TRBJ2-6	few	TRBD1	TRBV10-3	TGTGCCAGCAACAGGGGGACGGGGGGGGCCAACGTCCTGACTTTC	CASNRGTGGANVLTF
TRBJ2-3	-	-	TRBV20-1	TGCAGTGCTAGTGAGTGGGGAAAGGGCACAGATACGCAGTATTTT	CSASEWGKGTDTQYF
TRBJ2-3	many	TRBD2	TRBV5-6	TGTGCCAGCAGCTTGGTCAGGGACTACACAGATACGCAGTATTTT	CASSLVRDYTDTQYF
TRBJ2-5	few	-	TRBV6-5	TGTGCCAGCAGTTACTCTAGCCAAGAGACCCAGTACTTC	CASSYSSQETQYF
TRBJ1-3	-	-	TRBV30	TGTGCCTGGAGTGCACAGAGTGGAAACACCATATATTTT	CAWSAQSGNTIYF
TRBJ2-1	-	-	TRBV14	TGTGCCAGCAGCCAAGAGACCCTAAGGGGACCCTACAATGAGCAGTTCTTC	CASSQETLRGPYNEQFF
TRBJ1-1	-	-	TRBV7-9	TGTGCCAGCAGCTTAGGAATTAATAGACCTGAAGCTTTCTTT	CASSLGINRPEAFF
TRBJ2-3	-	-	TRBV9	TGTGCCAGCAGCGTAGAAGCGGAGGATACGCAGTATTTT	CASSVEAEDTQYF
TRBJ2-1	-	-	TRBV2	TGTGCCAGCAGTGCGCCGGGATCAGGGCCCTTC	CASSAPGSGPF
TRBJ2-1	-	TRBD1	TRBV6-1	TGTGCCAGCAGCCGCCGGACAGGGGGGTCCTACAATGAGCAGTTCTTC	CASSRRTGGSYNEQFF
TRBJ2-1	few	TRBD1	TRBV5-1	TGCGCCAGCAGCTCCCTCTCCGGACAGGGGAGCCGAAGCTCCTACAATGAGCAGTTCTTC	CASSSLSGQGSRSSYNEQFF
TRBJ2-2	few	-	TRBV27	TGTGCCAGCAGTTTAGGGGAGCGTAGCGGGGAGCTGTTTTTT	CASSLGERSGELFF
TRBJ2-7	few	-	TRBV5-1	TGCGCCAGCAGCGAAATACCCGGACAGAGTTACTACGAGCAGTACTTC	CASSEIPGQSYYEQYF
TRBJ2-7	-	-	TRBV12-3/TRBV12-4	TGTGCCAGCAAGTCAAGCGCCCCGGGTGAGCAGTACTTC	CASKSSAPGEQYF
TRBJ1-1	-	-	TRBV21-1	TGTGCCAGCAGCAGGGGGACAGGGGACCCGAACACTGAAGCTTTCTTT	CASSRGTGDPNTEAFF
TRBJ1-1	-	-	TRBV20-1	TGCAGTGCCTCACGCTGGGGGGCGATGAACACTGAAGCTTTCTTT	CSASRWGAMNTEAFF
TRBJ2-1	-	-	TRBV10-3	TGTGCCATCTCGGTCGTAAATGAGCAGTTCTTC	CAISVVNEQFF
TRBJ2-3	-	TRBD2	TRBV20-1	TGCAGTGTTGAGGCGGGGGGGATGGATACGCAGTATTTT	CSVEAGGMDTQYF
TRBJ1-5	-	-	TRBV20-1	TGCAGTGCCCTACGGACGGAAGAATATAGCAATCAGCCCCAGCATTTT	CSALRTEEYSNQPQHF
TRBJ2-1	many	TRBD2	TRBV4-3	TGCGCCAGCAGCCAAGATCGGGGGAGGGGCTCCTACAATGAGCAGTTCTTC	CASSQDRGRGSYNEQFF
TRBJ2-3	few	-	TRBV7-2	TGTGCCGTTGGGGGCAGAAACACAGATACGCAGTATTTT	CAVGGRNTDTQYF
TRBJ2-7	-	TRBD2	TRBV5-1	TGCGCCAGCAGCCGGACTTCGGGGGGAATCTCCTACGAGCAGTACTTC	CASSRTSGGISYEQYF
TRBJ1-5	few	-	TRBV19	TGTGCCAGTACGGCGTTCAATCAGCCCCAGCATTTT	CASTAFNQPQHF
TRBJ2-3	-	TRBD2	TRBV20-1	TGCAGTGCTAGAGATCTGGATAGCGGGGGAAGGTGGGCAGATACGCAGTATTTT	CSARDLDSGGRWADTQYF
TRBJ2-3	few	TRBD2	TRBV5-5	TGTGCCAGCAGCCATAATAGCGGGAGAGGAGATACGCAGTATTTT	CASSHNSGRGDTQYF
TRBJ2-3	few	TRBD2	TRBV5-1	TGCGCCAGCATGACGGGAGCGGGGGCAGATACGCAGTATTTT	CASMTGAGADTQYF
TRBJ2-1	few	TRBD1	TRBV10-3	TGTGCCATCAGGCCGGGACAGGGGAGGAATGAGCAGTTCTTC	CAIRPGQGRNEQFF
TRBJ2-5	-	-	TRBV12-3/TRBV12-4	TGTGCCAGCACGATTCGTAACCAAGAGACCCAGTACTTC	CASTIRNQETQYF
TRBJ1-1	many	-	TRBV18	TGTGCCAGCTCAAAAGGATATACTGAAGCTTTCTTT	CASSKGYTEAFF
TRBJ2-1	-	-	TRBV5-1	TGCGCCAGCAGCTCGGACGGCAGGGTATCCAGGGGTGAGCAGTTCTTC	CASSSDGRVSRGEQFF
TRBJ1-1	few	-	TRBV7-8	TGTGCCAGCAGCTTAGCGGACAACATGAACACTGAAGCTTTCTTT	CASSLADNMNTEAFF
TRBJ2-1	-	TRBD2	TRBV11-2	TGTGCCAGCAGGCGAATCTGGGGGCTAGCGGGAAGGGATGAGCAGTTCTTC	CASRRIWGLAGRDEQFF
TRBJ1-1	-	-	TRBV5-6	TGTGCCAGCAGCCCGGGGTTCGTGAACACTGAAGCTTTCTTT	CASSPGFVNTEAFF
TRBJ2-5	-	TRBD1	TRBV20-1	TGCAGTGCCCCGGACAGGGGGAGTGGAGAGACCCAGTACTTC	CSAPDRGSGETQYF
TRBJ1-2	many	-	TRBV12-3/TRBV12-4	TGTGCCAGCAGCCTACGCCAGGGGTACGGCTACACCTTC	CASSLRQGYGYTF
TRBJ1-1	-	-	TRBV11-2	TGTGCCAGCAGCTTAGTCTCTGGGGGACCTGAAGCTTTCTTT	CASSLVSGGPEAFF
TRBJ2-4	few	TRBD2	TRBV7-2	TGTGCCAGCATAGAGCGGGAGGGTAACATTCAGTACTTC	CASIEREGNIQYF
TRBJ1-2	-	-	TRBV6-2/TRBV6-3	TGTGCCACCCTAACTCCGGGGGGACGAGGCTACACCTTC	CATLTPGGRGYTF
TRBJ1-2	few	-	TRBV7-2	TGTGCCAGCAGCTTACAGGATCATGGCTACACCTTC	CASSLQDHGYTF
TRBJ2-3	-	-	TRBV9	TGTGCCAGCAGCGTAGAGCAGGGCCGGAATACGCAGTATTTT	CASSVEQGRNTQYF
TRBJ1-2	few	-	TRBV2	TGTGCCAGCAGACCTAACAGGGATGGGTATGGCTACACCTTC	CASRPNRDGYGYTF
TRBJ1-2	few	-	TRBV11-2	TGTGCCAGCAGCCCAGCCCCTGGGGACTATGGCTACACCTTC	CASSPAPGDYGYTF
TRBJ2-1	-	TRBD2	TRBV10-3	TGTGCCATCAGGGGGACTAGCGGGAACAATGAGCAGTTCTTC	CAIRGTSGNNEQFF
TRBJ1-5	-	TRBD1	TRBV5-6	TGTGCCAGCAGCTTGCTGGGACAGGGGGGAAGCAATCAGCCCCAGCATTTT	CASSLLGQGGSNQPQHF
TRBJ2-5	-	TRBD2	TRBV5-8	TGTGCCAGCAGCTTAGCAGCGGGGGTCCCGGGGTCCCAGTACTTC	CASSLAAGVPGSQYF